The 8 T cell receptor beta chains below all came from one sample that was sequenced in a study of T-cell memory formation after mild COVID-19 (TCRdb year 2021). Library generation was performed with 5' RACE. The instrument given in TCRdb is Illumina NovaSeq 6000. TCRdb reprocessed the public reads (quality trimming at Q25 with fastp, clone calling with MiXCR) and kept in-frame beta chains. For every CDR3 protein sequence, its rows merge into one entry that carries the most common genes and DNA. The sample table lists about 320,000 distinct CDR3 sequences, approximately 14% of them with a count of one. Of the sample, roughly 21% falls within the top ten clones. The sequenced sample was PBMCs or a T cell subset sorted from them (not recorded which). The receptors come from a man younger than 35 who had mild COVID-19 (a few samples of this study predate the infection). The sample titles of this study are shuffled in the database, so cell type and time point are left out; the donor was told from shared clones.

This clonotype was seen a handful of times. The V gene is TRBV7-3, the J gene TRBJ2-1; 8 bases fit TRBD2. The CDR3 is made up of 16 amino acids. J gave up 4 bases and V 5 bases, and 10 bases lay outside the gene matches. Germline-derived CDR1 and CDR2 are SGHTA and FQGTGA. The CDR3 loop is CASSDLPGGLYNEQFF. As DNA, the CDR3 is TGTGCCAGCAGCGACCTCCCGGGGGGGTTATACAATGAGCAGTTCTTC.

This chain uses TRBV5-1 with TRBJ1-6, with 7 bases fitting TRBD1. The CDR3 length is 15 residues. Germline values: CDR1 SGHRS, CDR2 YFSETQ. J gave up 3 bases and V 2 bases, and 2 bases lay outside the gene matches. The chain's CDR3 is CASSFAGGYNSPLHF. The CDR3 nucleotides read TGCGCCAGCAGCTTTGCAGGGGGCTATAATTCACCCCTCCACTTT.

The chain joins TRBV6-5 to TRBJ1-1, with D maybe TRBD1 (5 bases). V was clipped by 10 bases and J by 1 base, with 7 bases between them. The CDR3 runs 11 residues. The germline V gene has CDR1 MNHEY and CDR2 SVGAGI. CDR3: CATQGNTEAFF. The CDR3 bases are TGTGCCACCCAGGGGAACACTGAAGCTTTCTTT.

The chain carries TRBV5-1 and TRBJ1-1, with 10 bases matching TRBD1. Germline CDR1 is SGHRS and CDR2 is YFSETQ. This CDR3 is 15 amino acids long. V lost 4 bases, J lost 5 bases, and 8 bases stayed unmatched. Here the CDR3 reads CASSQLPGQGTEAFF. Here the CDR3 DNA reads TGCGCCAGCAGCCAACTCCCGGGACAGGGGACTGAAGCTTTCTTT.

This clonotype was seen a few times. J is TRBJ1-3 and V is TRBV6-5; no clear D. Germline V CDR1 and CDR2: MNHEY, SVGAGI. V lost 3 bases to trimming and J lost 7 bases, with 4 bases between them. The CDR3 is 11 amino acids. CDR3 residues: CASSYRNTIYF. In DNA, the CDR3 is TGTGCCAGCAGTTATCGGAACACCATATATTTT.

This sequence joins TRBV7-8 and TRBJ2-7, with 11 bases aligning to TRBD2. The trim removed 1 base at V and 3 bases at J, leaving 11 bases unmatched. The CDR3 has 18 residues. Germline CDR1 SGHVS, CDR2 FQNEAQ. CDR3 loop: CASSLVAGGSRDVYEQYV. The CDR3 coding sequence is TGTGCCAGCAGCTTAGTAGCGGGGGGGTCCAGAGACGTCTACGAGCAGTACGTC.

The chain links TRBV4-2 to TRBJ1-2; D is unclear. The V end lost 0 bases, the J end lost 4 bases, and 9 bases lay between the germline ends. This CDR3 contains 14 residues. Germline CDR1 and CDR2: LGHNA and YNFKEQ. The DNA of the CDR3 is TGTGCCAGCAGCCAAGAGTGGGCGGTCTATGGCTACACCTTC. Translated: CASSQEWAVYGYTF.

A few counts support this clonotype. The rearrangement uses TRBV27 and TRBJ1-5; D remains unclear. Trimming removed 6 bases from V and 0 bases from J, with 9 bases in between. The length of the CDR3 is 14 residues. Germline values: CDR1 MNHEY, CDR2 SMNVEV (reference sequence). The CDR3, as DNA: TGTGCCAGCAGGGAGATAGATAGCAATCAGCCCCAGCATTTT. Its protein is CASREIDSNQPQHF.